The T cell receptor (beta chain) described here comes from a study of response to subunit inactivated influenza vaccine. Study conclusions and caveats: Researchers suggested that each seasonal influenza vaccination recruits few new T cells.

TCRdb reprocessed the RT-PCR reads via MiXCR and lists one record per CDR3 protein. The sample has 400,000 to 650,000 distinct CDR3 sequences; 6% to 9% are singletons. J was trimmed by 2 bases and V by 7 bases; bases with no gene match: 8. There are 15 residues in the CDR3. CDR1 is MNHEY, CDR2 SVGAGI, per germline. This clonotype turned up a few times. Its antigen remains unidentified. The specimen comprised PBMCs from blood, sampled 23 to 25 months after vaccination. The rearrangement joins TRBV6-5 to TRBJ2-1; 7 positions agree with TRBD1. This clonotype was sampled from a man between 50 and 70 years old who received an inactivated influenza vaccine. The CDR3: CASTSQGLTYNEQFF. CDR3 nucleotide sequence: TGTGCCAGCACTTCACAGGGGTTGACCTACAATGAGCAGTTCTTC.